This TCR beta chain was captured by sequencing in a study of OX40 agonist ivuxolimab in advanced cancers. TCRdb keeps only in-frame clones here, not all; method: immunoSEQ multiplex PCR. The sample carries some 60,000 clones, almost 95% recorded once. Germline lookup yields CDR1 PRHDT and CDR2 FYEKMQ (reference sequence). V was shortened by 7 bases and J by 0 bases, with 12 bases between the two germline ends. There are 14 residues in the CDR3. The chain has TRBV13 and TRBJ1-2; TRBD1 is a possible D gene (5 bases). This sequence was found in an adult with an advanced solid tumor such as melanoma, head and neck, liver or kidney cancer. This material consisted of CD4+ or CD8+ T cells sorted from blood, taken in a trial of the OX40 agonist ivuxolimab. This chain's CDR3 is CASTGGSTNYGYTF. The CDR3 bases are TGTGCCAGCACCGGGGGAAGCACTAACTATGGCTACACCTTC.